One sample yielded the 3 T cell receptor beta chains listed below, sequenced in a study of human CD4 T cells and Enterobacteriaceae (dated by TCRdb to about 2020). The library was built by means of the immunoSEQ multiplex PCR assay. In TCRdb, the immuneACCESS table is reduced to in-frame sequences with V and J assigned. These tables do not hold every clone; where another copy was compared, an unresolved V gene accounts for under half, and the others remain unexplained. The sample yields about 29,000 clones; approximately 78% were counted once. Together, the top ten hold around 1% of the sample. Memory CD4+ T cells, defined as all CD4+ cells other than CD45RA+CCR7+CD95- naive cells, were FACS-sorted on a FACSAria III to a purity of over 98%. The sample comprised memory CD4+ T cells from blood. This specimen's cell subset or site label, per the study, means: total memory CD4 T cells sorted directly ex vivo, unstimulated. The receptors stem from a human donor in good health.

CDR3 coding DNA: TGTGCCAGCAGCTTGGTCCCCGTGAGCTCTGGAAACACCATATATTTT. Translating gives CASSLVPVSSGNTIYF. The chain links TRBV5-6 to TRBJ1-3, with unresolved D. CDR1 and CDR2 (germline): SGHDT, YYEEEE. This CDR3 comprises 16 residues. With 0 bases removed from V and 0 bases from J, the gap between germline ends came to 10 bases.

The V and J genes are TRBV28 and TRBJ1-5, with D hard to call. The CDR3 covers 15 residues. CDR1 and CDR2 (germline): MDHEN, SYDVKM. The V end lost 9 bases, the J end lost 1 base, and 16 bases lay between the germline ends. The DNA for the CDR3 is TGTGCCAGTGTCAAAGGAGGATCGAGCAATCAGCCCCAGCATTTT. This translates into CASVKGGSSNQPQHF.

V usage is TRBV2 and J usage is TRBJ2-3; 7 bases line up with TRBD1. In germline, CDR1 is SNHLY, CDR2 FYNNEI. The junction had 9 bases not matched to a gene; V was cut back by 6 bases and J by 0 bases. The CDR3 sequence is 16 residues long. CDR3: CASSWDRSSSTDTQYF. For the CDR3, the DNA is TGTGCCAGCAGCTGGGACAGATCTTCGAGCACAGATACGCAGTATTTT.